This TCR beta chain was found in a study of blood T cell repertoires in COVID-19. Study-level information: Whether acute or convalescent, the COVID-19 samples came from the United States, Italy and Spain. The analysed material was cDNA or gDNA that came from T cells, B-cell-depleted T cells, or PBMCs.

Per the study methods: Amplification with reference gene primers provided the estimates of nucleated cell counts. Generated by immunoSEQ multiplex PCR, the TCRdb table keeps only in-frame clones and is missing some. Clonal size and the V and J genes are those of that table, whereas D and trimming came from the DNA. The sample has 25,000 to 35,000 clones, over 85% seen once. Germline CDR1 is SGHNT and CDR2 is YYREEE (reference sequence). The CDR3 is 13 amino acids. Trimming left V 4 bases short and J 4 bases short, with 12 bases between. Sample: peripheral blood. This rearrangement joins TRBV5-4 to TRBJ2-7; D call uncertain. This TCR was sampled from a man between 65 and 80 years old with active or convalescent COVID-19. DNA of the CDR3: TGTGCCAGCAGCCCCCCCGGAGCTTACGAGCAGTACTTC. It is translated as CASSPPGAYEQYF.